This T cell receptor (beta chain) emerged from a study of blood T cell repertoires in COVID-19. Overall study context: T cells, B-cell-depleted T cells, or PBMCs supplied cDNA or gDNA.

V lost 6 bases to trimming and J lost 6 bases, with 21 bases between them. Germline CDR1 and CDR2: MDHEN and SYDVKM. The CDR3 runs 17 residues. In the original analysis: By means of reference gene primer amplification, nucleated cell counts were estimated. This table comes from immunoSEQ multiplex PCR, and its TCRdb copy is limited to in-frame clones, with some not included. Clone size and V and J calls were adopted from that table, with D and trimming inferred from the DNA. The repertoire has some 150,000 clones, roughly nine tenths of them found once; the top ten carry 2% to 3%. This TCR was recovered from a woman aged 70-85 years with acute or convalescent COVID-19. This sequence joins TRBV28 and TRBJ1-6; tentatively, D is TRBD1 (5 bases). Sequenced material: peripheral blood. CDR3 in amino acids: CASSLSRQIAGNSPLHF. CDR3 DNA sequence: TGTGCCAGCAGCCTTTCACGACAGATCGCCGGTAATTCACCCCTCCACTTT. The full variable domain, its missing parts supplied by reference TRBV28 and TRBJ1-6, is DVKVTQSSRYLVKRTGEKVFLECVQDMDHENMFWYRQDPGLGLRLIYFSYDVKMKEKGDIPEGYSVSREKKERFSLILESASTNQTSMYLCASSLSRQIAGNSPLHFGNGTRLTVT.